This T cell receptor beta chain stems from a study of shared clonotypes between healthy human individuals. Regarding the study as a whole: Rarefaction revealed incomplete sorted-subset sequencing despite large depth.

The V gene's germline CDR1 is MDHEN and CDR2 SYDVKM. V was shortened by 6 bases and J by 2 bases, with 16 bases between the two germline ends. The CDR3 is made up of 15 amino acids. Naivety among CD8 cells was defined by CD45RO negativity and positive CCR7 selection, thereby excluding terminally differentiated effector memory CD45RA+ cells. Sequencing used immunoSEQ multiplex PCR; TCRdb keeps in-frame clones, though not all of them. The table shows more than 2 million clones, with about 93% occurring only once. On this clone: Antigen unknown.

This receptor was obtained from a man aged 18 to 29 in good health. Some clones in this sample may be carry-over from other donors' samples. The V call is TRBV28, the J call TRBJ2-5; D is uncertain. The sample was naive CD8+ T cells from PBMCs. The CDR3 loop reads CASSGPVEGQETQYF. The DNA of the CDR3 is TGTGCCAGCAGCGGCCCGGTGGAAGGGCAAGAGACCCAGTACTTC.